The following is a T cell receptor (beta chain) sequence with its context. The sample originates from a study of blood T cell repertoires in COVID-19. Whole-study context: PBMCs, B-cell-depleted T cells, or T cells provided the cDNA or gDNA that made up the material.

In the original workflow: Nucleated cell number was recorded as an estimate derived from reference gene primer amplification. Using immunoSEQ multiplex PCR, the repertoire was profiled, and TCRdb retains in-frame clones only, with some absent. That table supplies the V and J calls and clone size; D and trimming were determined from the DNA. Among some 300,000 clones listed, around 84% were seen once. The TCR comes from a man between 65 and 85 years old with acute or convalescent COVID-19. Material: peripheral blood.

CDR3 coding DNA: TGTGCCAGCAGCCCCCAGGGAAATGAGCAGTTCTTC. Translation gives CASSPQGNEQFF. V is TRBV7-2 and J is TRBJ2-1; TRBD1 might be the D (5 bases). The germline V gene has CDR1 SGHTA and CDR2 FQGNSA. The CDR3 extends over 12 amino acids. Trimming removed 5 bases from V and 7 bases from J, with 9 bases in between.